This T cell receptor (beta chain) was profiled in a study of post-analysis software for immune sequencing data. Every TCR beta cDNA library bore unique molecular identifiers. In TCRdb, the PCR reads were re-called with MiXCR into one record per CDR3 protein. Among hundreds of thousands of distinct CDR3 sequences listed, less than 45% were seen once. Points on this clonotype: Its antigen is not identified.

Study outcomes and limitations: Multiple sclerosis patients had significantly lower normalized Chao1 diversity than controls. Among roughly five TRBV segments more frequent in patients than controls were TRBV5-6, TRBV5-1 and TRBV20-1.

V dropped 6 bases and J dropped 2 bases, with 16 bases sitting between them. This CDR3 comprises 14 residues. The germline V gene has CDR1 DFQATT and CDR2 SNEGSKA (reference sequence). The gene calls are TRBV20-1 and TRBJ2-5, with D tentatively TRBD2 (6 bases). The sequenced material came from blood. The source of this sequence is a girl under 18 with multiple sclerosis. The CDR3 region is CSAIRDSYQETQYF. The CDR3 DNA is TGCAGTGCAATACGGGACTCTTATCAAGAGACCCAGTACTTC.